The T cell receptor beta chain described here comes from a study of T cells in Graves' hyperthyroidism and ophthalmopathy. Study-level results: Ophthalmopathy stood apart from stable hyperthyroidism in a 13 V-J model. Blood held most thyroid clonotypes expanded above 0.001 frequency.

Researchers amplified the TCR beta CDR3 regions from RNA transcripts. First-round RT-PCR with HTBI primers amplified the TCR CDR3 region. MiXCR, run by TCRdb on the multiplex PCR reads, gives a single entry per CDR3 protein. Altogether 400,000 or so distinct CDR3 sequences are present, about 14% being singletons, with the ten largest covering around 19%. The table lists this clonotype with many counts. What it binds is not known. Germline V gene lookup returns CDR1 SGHTA and CDR2 FQGNSA. The ends were cut back, 0 bases at V and 3 bases at J, with 12 bases in the middle. The CDR3 extends over 15 amino acids.

This TCR was sampled from a woman aged 25-40 years with Graves' ophthalmopathy. The sample consisted of blood. The chain employs TRBV7-2 and TRBJ2-7, with D possibly TRBD2 on 6 matching bases. The CDR3 here is CASSLASGNNYEQYF. CDR3 coding DNA: TGTGCCAGCAGCTTAGCTAGCGGAAACAACTACGAGCAGTACTTC.